This T cell receptor (beta chain) stems from a study of shared clonotypes between healthy human individuals. Study-wide context: Aged 18 to 49, the donors were two women and a few men.

Donors comprised healthy HIV-negative adults lacking recent acute infections or vaccinations. At deep level, the assay was performed. Genomic DNA per cell subset filled all wells of several immunoSEQ plates. TCRdb's table, derived via immunoSEQ multiplex PCR, lists solely in-frame clones and lacks some. The sample includes about half a million clones, roughly 80% of them seen just once. The sequencing input was PBMCs. This TCR derives from a woman aged 40-49 years in good health. Some clones in this sample may be carry-over from other donors' samples.

The CDR3 region is CASSLDRTALGNEQFF. The CDR3 DNA reads as TGTGCCAGCAGCTTAGACAGGACGGCTTTAGGAAATGAGCAGTTCTTC. The gene calls are TRBV5-4 and TRBJ2-1, with D perhaps TRBD1 (6 bases). Germline values: CDR1 SGHNT, CDR2 YYREEE (reference sequence). Deletions cut 2 bases from V and 7 bases from J, with 19 bases between. This CDR3 comprises 16 residues.